Given below is one TCR beta chain in context. Libraries were prepared by immunoSEQ multiplex PCR; TCRdb keeps only in-frame clonotypes and omits some of them. Counted here are about 47,000 clones, roughly 89% occurring once; the ten biggest clones make up approximately 6%. The data belong to a study of blood T cell repertoires in COVID-19. Study-wide context: In each case, the material was cDNA or gDNA derived from T cells, B-cell-depleted T cells, or PBMCs.

The CDR3 runs to 14 residues. The V segment lost 4 bases and the J segment 3 bases; nucleotides outside the gene matches: 5. Germline V gene sequence: CDR1 GTSNPN, CDR2 SVGIG (reference sequence). The TCR comes from a man between 65 and 79 years old with active COVID-19. The source material was peripheral blood. V and J are TRBV30 and TRBJ1-4; 7 nucleotides line up with TRBD1. Here the CDR3 reads CAWNRGQPNEKLFF. The CDR3 region has the DNA TGTGCCTGGAATAGGGGACAGCCTAATGAAAAACTGTTTTTT.